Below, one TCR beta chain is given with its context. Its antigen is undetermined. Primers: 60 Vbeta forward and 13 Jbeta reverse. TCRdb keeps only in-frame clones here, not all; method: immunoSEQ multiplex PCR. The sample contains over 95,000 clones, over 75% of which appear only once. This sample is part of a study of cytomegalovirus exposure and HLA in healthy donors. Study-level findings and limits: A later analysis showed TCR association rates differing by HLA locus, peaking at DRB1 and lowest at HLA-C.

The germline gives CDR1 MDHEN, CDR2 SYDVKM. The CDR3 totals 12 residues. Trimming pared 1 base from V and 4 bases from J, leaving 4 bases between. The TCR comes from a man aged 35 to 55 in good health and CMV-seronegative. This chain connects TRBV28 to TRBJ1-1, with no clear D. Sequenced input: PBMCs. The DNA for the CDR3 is TGTGCCAGCAGTTTATCTTCCACTGAAGCTTTCTTT. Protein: CASSLSSTEAFF.